A single T cell receptor beta chain is shown here with its context. Its antigen is unknown. These data come from a study of radiotherapy plus CTLA-4 blockade in lung cancer. Germline CDR1 PRHDT, CDR2 FYEKMQ (reference sequence). This CDR3 region has 16 residues. J was trimmed by 4 bases and V by 4 bases; bases with no gene match: 8. Using immunoSEQ multiplex PCR, the repertoire was profiled, and TCRdb retains in-frame clones only, with some absent. The sample lists some 96,000 clones, 80% to 90% occurring once. The study, taken as a whole, reports: Reports state that early shifts in blood T cell clones, with interferon-beta, best predicted response.

The sample in question was peripheral blood, obtained from a patient treated with radiotherapy plus ipilimumab. The clonotype originates from a human donor with non-small cell lung cancer that progressed on radiotherapy plus ipilimumab. This sequence joins TRBV13 and TRBJ2-1; 9 bases line up with TRBD2. The CDR3 DNA is TGTGCCAGCAGCTCATTCGGGACTAGCAAATACAATGAGCAGTTCTTC. This codes for CASSSFGTSKYNEQFF. Variable domain in full (rest from reference TRBV13 and TRBJ2-1): AAGVIQSPRHLIKEKRETATLKCYPIPRHDTVYWYQQGPGQDPQFLISFYEKMQSDKGSIPDRFSAQQFSDYHSELNMSSLELGDSALYFCASSSFGTSKYNEQFFGPGTRLTVL.